This T cell receptor (beta chain) is drawn from a study of T cell responses to AZD1222 COVID-19 vaccine. The junction had 5 bases not matched to a gene; V was cut back by 0 bases and J by 4 bases. Germline V gene sequence: CDR1 MNHEY, CDR2 SVGAGI. The CDR3 has 15 amino acids. Second-dose intervals near 4 or 12 weeks were combined. Method: immunoSEQ multiplex PCR; TCRdb's copy keeps in-frame clones and lacks some. The table records 60,000 to 75,000 clones, 83% of them present only once. The source of this sequence is an adult who received the AZD1222 COVID-19 vaccine. The input for sequencing was peripheral blood, taken 28 days after the second AZD1222 dose. The chain recombines TRBV6-5 with TRBJ1-1; 7 bases align to TRBD1. CDR3 DNA sequence: TGTGCCAGCAGTTACTCGGGACAGCCGAGCACTGAAGCTTTCTTT. Translation gives CASSYSGQPSTEAFF.